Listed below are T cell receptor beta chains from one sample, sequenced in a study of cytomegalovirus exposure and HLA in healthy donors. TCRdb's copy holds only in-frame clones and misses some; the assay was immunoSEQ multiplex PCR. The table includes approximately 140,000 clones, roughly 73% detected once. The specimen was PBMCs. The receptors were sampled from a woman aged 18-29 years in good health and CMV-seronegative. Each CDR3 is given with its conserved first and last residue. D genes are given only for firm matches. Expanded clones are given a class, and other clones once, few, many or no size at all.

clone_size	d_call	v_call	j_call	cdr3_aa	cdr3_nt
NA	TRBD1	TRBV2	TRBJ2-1	CASRRQGNYNEQFF	TGTGCCAGCAGAAGACAGGGTAACTACAATGAGCAGTTCTTC
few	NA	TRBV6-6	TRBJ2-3	CASTRGTDTQYF	TGTGCCAGCACCCGGGGCACAGATACGCAGTATTTT
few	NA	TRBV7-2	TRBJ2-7	CASSLLTYEQYF	TGTGCCAGCAGCTTACTAACCTACGAGCAGTACTTC
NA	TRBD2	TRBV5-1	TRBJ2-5	CASSPRAGLAGAQETQYF	TGCGCCAGCAGCCCACGAGCGGGTCTAGCGGGGGCCCAAGAGACCCAGTACTTC
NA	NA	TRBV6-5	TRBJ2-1	CASSNEQGGYNEQFF	TGTGCCAGCAGTAATGAGCAGGGGGGCTACAATGAGCAGTTCTTC
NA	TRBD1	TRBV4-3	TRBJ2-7	CASSQDSEGTGVGEQYF	TGCGCCAGCAGCCAAGATTCGGAGGGGACAGGGGTAGGAGAGCAGTACTTC
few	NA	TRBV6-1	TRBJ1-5	CASSLDQGNQPQHF	TGTGCCAGCAGTTTAGATCAGGGGAATCAGCCCCAGCATTTT
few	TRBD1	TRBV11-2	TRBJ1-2	CASSLVPQGADYGYTF	TGTGCCAGCAGCTTAGTCCCACAGGGGGCGGACTATGGCTACACCTTC
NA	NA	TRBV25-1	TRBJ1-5	CASRSSNQPQHF	TGTGCCAGCAGGAGTAGCAATCAGCCCCAGCATTTT
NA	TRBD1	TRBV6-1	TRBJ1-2	CASSDPGTANYGYTF	TGTGCCAGCAGTGATCCCGGGACAGCCAACTATGGCTACACCTTC
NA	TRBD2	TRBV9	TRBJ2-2	CASTRSSGRSTGELFF	TGTGCCAGCACTCGTTCTAGCGGGAGAAGTACCGGGGAGCTGTTTTTT
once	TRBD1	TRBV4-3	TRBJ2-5	CASSQGGDRGRETQYF	TGCGCCAGCAGCCAAGGCGGGGACAGGGGGAGGGAGACCCAGTACTTC
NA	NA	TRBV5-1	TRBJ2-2	CASSFRTVGTGELFF	TGCGCCAGCAGCTTTAGGACAGTGGGCACCGGGGAGCTGTTTTTT
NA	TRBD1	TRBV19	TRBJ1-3	CASSIGTGGNTIYF	TGTGCCAGTAGTATCGGGACAGGAGGAAACACCATATATTTT
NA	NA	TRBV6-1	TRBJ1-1	CASRVEGMGTEAFF	TGTGCCAGCAGGGTGGAGGGTATGGGCACTGAAGCTTTCTTT
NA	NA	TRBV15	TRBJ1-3	CATSRTVSGNTIYF	TGTGCCACCAGCAGGACAGTTTCTGGAAACACCATATATTTT